A single sample is the source of the 32 T cell receptor beta chains below, sequenced in a study of cytomegalovirus exposure and HLA in healthy donors. Amplification used 60 Vbeta primers and 13 Jbeta primers. Using immunoSEQ multiplex PCR, the repertoire was profiled, and TCRdb retains in-frame clones only, with some absent. The table records 65,000 to 85,000 clones, over 70% of them present only once. The specimen was PBMCs. The receptors here all came from a man aged 45 to 65 in good health and CMV-seropositive.

This chain joins TRBV21-1 and TRBJ1-2; the listed D gene, TRBD1, was not tested against the DNA. TRBV21-1 is shown as a pseudogene. This CDR3 comprises 17 residues. The CDR3 region is CASSNYNPLGTGGGYTF. CDR3 nucleotides: TGTGCCAGCAGCAATTATAATCCATTGGGGACAGGGGGTGGCTACACCTTC.

This clone appeared a few times. The chain couples TRBV5-6 to TRBJ1-1; D not certain. The CDR3 is 13 amino acids. Trimming removed 1 base from V and 0 bases from J, with 4 bases in between. Germline lookup yields CDR1 SGHDT and CDR2 YYEEEE. The CDR3 nucleotides read TGTGCCAGCAGCTTGACAGTGAACACTGAAGCTTTCTTT. Encoded protein: CASSLTVNTEAFF.

This clone was found a few times. The rearrangement links TRBV5-1 to TRBJ2-7; TRBD1 matches 8 bases. Germline V gene sequence: CDR1 SGHRS, CDR2 YFSETQ. CDR3 length: 16 amino acids. V shed 4 bases and J 2 bases; nucleotides not matched to a gene: 11. This CDR3 reads CASSIWTGSFAYEQYF. The CDR3 nucleotides read TGCGCCAGCAGCATCTGGACAGGGTCATTCGCCTACGAGCAGTACTTC.

The V gene is TRBV6-5, the J gene TRBJ1-1; D is perhaps TRBD1 (5 bases). Trimming cost V 0 bases and J 5 bases, with 13 bases left between them. The germline V gene encodes CDR1 MNHEY and CDR2 SVGAGI. The CDR3 sequence is 15 residues long. CDR3 residues: CASSYSIGEGTEAFF. The CDR3 DNA reads TGTGCCAGCAGTTACTCGATAGGGGAGGGGACTGAAGCTTTCTTT.

The rearrangement joins TRBV7-2 to TRBJ2-7, with TRBD2 matching over 12 bases. Per germline, CDR1 SGHTA and CDR2 FQGNSA. Trimming took 5 bases from V and 7 from J; bases not matched to a gene: 9. CDR3 length: 15 amino acids. The CDR3 loop reads CASSHSGLAGLEQYF. CDR3 bases: TGTGCCAGCAGCCACTCGGGACTAGCGGGTTTAGAGCAGTACTTC.

V gene TRBV19 combines with J gene TRBJ2-1; a possible D gene is TRBD1 (6 bases). Germline CDR1 LNHDA, CDR2 SQIVND (reference sequence). The CDR3 length is 15 residues. V lost 5 bases and J lost 8, with 19 bases in between. The CDR3 sequence: CASSPNRALQYEQFF. The CDR3, as DNA: TGTGCCAGTAGTCCTAACAGGGCCCTACAATATGAGCAGTTCTTC.

This clone was observed a single time. The J gene is TRBJ2-3, the V gene TRBV11-3; 8 bases align to TRBD2. The CDR3 runs 18 residues. The V and J ends lost 0 bases and 3 bases, in that order; junction bases with no gene match: 11. CDR1 and CDR2 from the germline V gene are SGHNT and YENEEA. The CDR3 reads CASSLDLLGREGTDTQYF. The CDR3, as DNA: TGTGCCAGCAGCTTAGATCTCTTGGGACGGGAGGGGACAGATACGCAGTATTTT.

This clone was observed a handful of times. The V call is TRBV5-1, the J call TRBJ2-1; 7 nucleotides match TRBD2. Germline V lookup: CDR1 SGHRS, CDR2 YFSETQ. V shed 6 bases and J 4 bases; nucleotides not matched to a gene: 10. The CDR3 contains 15 residues. DNA of the CDR3: TGCGCCAGCAATTCCGGGACTATCCCGTACAATGAGCAGTTCTTC. It yields the protein CASNSGTIPYNEQFF. Drawing the rest from reference TRBV5-1 and TRBJ2-1, the complete variable domain is KAGVTQTPRYLIKTRGQQVTLSCSPISGHRSVSWYQQTPGQGLQFLFEYFSETQRNKGNFPGRFSGRQFSNSRSEMNVSTLELGDSALYLCASNSGTIPYNEQFFGPGTRLTVL.

This clone was detected once. This chain links TRBV5-4 with TRBJ2-2; tentative D call: TRBD2 (5 bases). Germline values: CDR1 SGHNT, CDR2 YYREEE (reference sequence). This CDR3 spans 16 amino acids. Trimming left V 10 bases short and J 0 bases short, with 19 bases between. CDR3 DNA: TGTGCCTCCAAGACCGAGTCGGGAACGAACACCGGGGAGCTGTTTTTT. Translating gives CASKTESGTNTGELFF.

The genes are TRBV18 and TRBJ2-1; D remains ambiguous. This CDR3 contains 13 residues. Trimming removed 2 bases at V and 9 bases at J, with 11 bases between. The V gene's germline CDR1 is KGHSH and CDR2 LQKENI. The CDR3 here is CASSPALSGEQFF. CDR3 nucleotide sequence: TGTGCCAGCTCACCAGCCCTAAGTGGTGAGCAGTTCTTC.

The V and J genes are TRBV2 and TRBJ2-5; 16 bases fit TRBD2. The assigned J gene may be wrong: the sequence end matches TRBJ2-7 better. Germline values: CDR1 SNHLY, CDR2 FYNNEI. The CDR3 loop spans 18 amino acids. In DNA, the CDR3 is TGTGCCAGCAGTCCTACTCCGGGACTAGCGGGAGGGCCAGACGAGCAGTACTTC. Translation gives CASSPTPGLAGGPDEQYF.

The chain uses TRBV7-9 and TRBJ1-3; D remains unclear. V lost 5 bases and J lost 1, with 9 bases in between. Germline V CDR1 and CDR2: SEHNR, FQNEAQ (reference sequence). The CDR3 length is 14 residues. CDR3 sequence: CASSLPGSGNTIYF. In DNA form, the CDR3 reads TGTGCCAGCAGCCTCCCGGGGTCTGGAAACACCATATATTTT.

The genes are TRBV5-4 and TRBJ2-1; weak D call: TRBD2 (6 bases). Germline CDR1 SGHNT, CDR2 YYREEE (reference sequence). The CDR3 runs to 16 residues. The V end was cut by 3 bases, the J end by 7 bases, with 20 bases between. The CDR3 bases are TGTGCCAGCAGCTCGGAGGGACTTCCTACGCCGAATGAGCAGTTCTTC. This codes for CASSSEGLPTPNEQFF.

V usage is TRBV5-1 and J usage is TRBJ1-1; D is unresolved. Germline V gene data show CDR1 as SGHRS and CDR2 as YFSETQ. The CDR3 totals 14 residues. Trimming left V 0 bases short and J 2 bases short, with 8 bases between. Here the CDR3 DNA reads TGCGCCAGCAGCTTGGGCAGTCAAAACACTGAAGCTTTCTTT. Its translation is CASSLGSQNTEAFF. Combining the CDR3 with reference TRBV5-1 and TRBJ1-1 gives the whole variable domain KAGVTQTPRYLIKTRGQQVTLSCSPISGHRSVSWYQQTPGQGLQFLFEYFSETQRNKGNFPGRFSGRQFSNSRSEMNVSTLELGDSALYLCASSLGSQNTEAFFGQGTRLTVV.

V is TRBV19 and J is TRBJ1-2; D may be TRBD1 (5 bases). Germline V gives CDR1 LNHDA, CDR2 SQIVND (reference sequence). V was cut by 2 bases and J by 4 bases, with 14 bases left in between. The CDR3 is 15 amino acids. The chain's CDR3 is CASSIPGLLGYGYTF. In DNA, the CDR3 is TGTGCCAGTAGTATACCGGGACTTCTAGGCTATGGCTACACCTTC.

The rearrangement links TRBV5-1 to TRBJ1-2, with D hard to call. The germline V gene has CDR1 SGHRS and CDR2 YFSETQ. V was pared by 4 bases and J by 4 bases, with 8 bases between. This CDR3 contains 12 residues. The CDR3 spells CASSAGSYGYTF. For the CDR3, the DNA is TGCGCCAGCAGCGCCGGTTCCTATGGCTACACCTTC.

This clone was detected only a few times. The gene calls are TRBV29-1 and TRBJ2-7, with D maybe TRBD1 (5 bases). Germline lookup yields CDR1 SQVTM and CDR2 ANQGSEA. Trimming left V 6 bases short and J 4 bases short, with 10 bases between. CDR3 length: 11 amino acids. CDR3 in amino acids: CSVVQGYEQYF. DNA for the CDR3: TGCAGCGTCGTGCAGGGATACGAGCAGTACTTC.

The rearrangement joins TRBV5-1 to TRBJ1-2; 8 bases are shared with TRBD1. CDR3 length equals 14 residues. The germline gives CDR1 SGHRS, CDR2 YFSETQ. V shed 4 bases and J 8 bases; nucleotides not matched to a gene: 10. The DNA for the CDR3 is TGCGCCAGCAGCGACGGCGGACAGGGCGCAGGCTACACCTTC. Translating it yields CASSDGGQGAGYTF.

DNA of the CDR3: TGCAGCGTTGAAGATCGGATTTCCAGGACAGTGAGGGCCGGTGGGGGAGAGACCCAGTACTTC. Its translation is CSVEDRISRTVRAGGGETQYF. The chain uses TRBV29-1 and TRBJ2-5, with D perhaps TRBD1 (6 bases). The CDR3 is 21 amino acids. Trimming cost V 0 bases and J 4 bases, with 33 bases left between them. Per germline, CDR1 SQVTM and CDR2 ANQGSEA.

The chain uses TRBV5-1 and TRBJ2-7; 8 positions agree with TRBD2. The germline V gene has CDR1 SGHRS and CDR2 YFSETQ. The ends lost 5 bases at V and 4 bases at J; junction bases unmatched: 8. The CDR3 has 14 residues. The CDR3 reads CASRTVAGSYEQYF. CDR3 DNA sequence: TGCGCCAGCAGGACGGTAGCGGGAAGTTACGAGCAGTACTTC.

The chain couples TRBV11-3 to TRBJ1-5, with D possibly being TRBD1 (5 bases). CDR3 length: 14 residues. CDR1 and CDR2 (germline): SGHNT, YENEEA. The V end was cut by 1 base, the J end by 7 bases, with 11 bases between. CDR3 in DNA: TGTGCCAGCAGCTTAGCAGGGTCAGGGCAGCCCCAGCATTTT. This codes for CASSLAGSGQPQHF.

V is TRBV19 and J is TRBJ1-5; D call uncertain. CDR1 and CDR2 (germline): LNHDA, SQIVND (reference sequence). There are 12 residues in the CDR3. Trimming removed 9 bases at V and 5 bases at J, with 11 bases between. The CDR3 DNA sequence: TGTGCCAGCGGTCGGGGATATCAGCCCCAGCATTTT. Translation: CASGRGYQPQHF.

J is TRBJ2-7 and V is TRBV6-5; weak D call: TRBD2 (6 bases). V was cut by 4 bases and J by 2 bases, with 15 bases left in between. CDR1 is MNHEY and CDR2 is SVGAGI in the germline V gene. CDR3 length equals 15 residues. CDR3 DNA: TGTGCCAGCAGTTCCCCCCGGGGGAAAGCCTACGAGCAGTACTTC. Translated: CASSSPRGKAYEQYF.

This clone was counted only a few times. This chain connects TRBV5-1 to TRBJ2-1; TRBD2 matches 14 bases. The V gene end was trimmed by 4 bases and the J gene end by 7 bases; junction bases not matched to a gene: 4. The CDR3 has 15 amino acids. Germline-derived CDR1 and CDR2 are SGHRS and YFSETQ. CDR3 bases: TGCGCCAGCAGCCCGGGACTAGCGGGAGTAAATGAGCAGTTCTTC. It translates to CASSPGLAGVNEQFF. The entire variable domain, with the rest obtained from reference TRBV5-1 and TRBJ2-1, is as follows: KAGVTQTPRYLIKTRGQQVTLSCSPISGHRSVSWYQQTPGQGLQFLFEYFSETQRNKGNFPGRFSGRQFSNSRSEMNVSTLELGDSALYLCASSPGLAGVNEQFFGPGTRLTVL.

This chain joins TRBV18 and TRBJ2-5; TRBD1 aligns across 8 bases. The length of the CDR3 is 13 residues. Per germline, CDR1 KGHSH and CDR2 LQKENI. V lost 6 bases, J lost 4 bases, and 4 bases stayed unmatched. The CDR3 nucleotides are TGTGCCAGCTCGCCCAGGGGGCGAGAGACCCAGTACTTC. Residues: CASSPRGRETQYF.

The rearrangement joins TRBV19 to TRBJ2-1; 11 bases fit TRBD2. The CDR3 has 16 residues. J lost 10 bases, V lost 5 bases, and 13 bases had no gene match. Germline assignment: CDR1 LNHDA and CDR2 SQIVND (reference sequence). The CDR3 region has the DNA TGTGCCAGTAGTCCGCTCGGACTAGCGGGTAATGAAGAGCAGTTCTTC. It translates to CASSPLGLAGNEEQFF.

Only a few counts were recorded for this clone. The V and J genes are TRBV6-4 and TRBJ1-5, with D uncertain. This CDR3 has 14 residues. Deletions cut 4 bases from V and 0 bases from J, with 7 bases between. Germline V lookup: CDR1 MRHNA, CDR2 SNTAGT. CDR3 sequence (DNA): TGTGCCAGCAGTGCCGAGGATAGCAATCAGCCCCAGCATTTT. Translation: CASSAEDSNQPQHF.

This clone occurred once. This sequence joins TRBV7-2 and TRBJ2-7, with a tentative D call TRBD1 (6 bases). The germline V and J ends were trimmed by 5 bases and 6 bases, with 11 bases remaining between them. Germline V gene lookup returns CDR1 SGHTA and CDR2 FQGNSA. The CDR3 extends over 12 amino acids. CDR3 nucleotides: TGTGCCAGCAGCCCTCAGGGGCGCGAGCAGTACTTC. Its translation: CASSPQGREQYF.

The V call is TRBV10-3, the J call TRBJ2-7; TRBD1 matches 11 bases. The CDR3 consists of 14 residues. CDR1 and CDR2 from the germline V gene are ENHRY and SYGVKD. V trimming: 2 bases; J trimming: 6 bases; junction bases outside the gene matches: 3. CDR3 region: CAISEGDRGTEQYF. DNA of the CDR3: TGTGCCATCAGTGAGGGGGACAGGGGGACCGAGCAGTACTTC.

The rearrangement joins TRBV7-2 to TRBJ2-7, with D hard to call. Trimming took off 8 bases at V and 6 bases at J, with 17 bases between the two ends. The CDR3 is 13 residues long. The germline CDR1 and CDR2 sequences are SGHTA and FQGNSA. In DNA form, the CDR3 reads TGTGCCAGCGCTCCCCCCATTGGGCGCGAGCAGTACTTC. This sequence encodes CASAPPIGREQYF.

The genes are TRBV10-3 and TRBJ2-3, with 8 bases that match TRBD2. V was pared by 5 bases and J by 3 bases, with 1 base of the junction left unmatched. The CDR3 loop spans 13 amino acids. Germline V gene data show CDR1 as ENHRY and CDR2 as SYGVKD. CDR3 sequence reads: CAISLAGTDTQYF. The CDR3 DNA sequence: TGTGCCATCAGTTTAGCGGGAACAGATACGCAGTATTTT.

The gene calls are TRBV6-6 and TRBJ1-5; 8 bases are a match to TRBD1. Germline V gene data show CDR1 as MNHNY and CDR2 as SVGAGI (reference sequence). Unmatched junction bases numbered 8, after V lost 5 bases and J lost 5 bases. The CDR3 extends over 15 amino acids. The CDR3 reads CASSPDGTGHQPQHF. CDR3 coding DNA: TGTGCCAGCAGTCCTGACGGGACAGGTCATCAGCCCCAGCATTTT.